These T cell receptor beta chains were read from a single sample in a study of shared clonotypes between healthy human individuals. Only in-frame clones appear in the TCRdb table, and some are missing; sequencing was by immunoSEQ multiplex PCR. The sample has more than 1.2 million clones, approximately 98.5% seen once. Sequencing input: naive CD4+ T cells sorted from blood. These receptors all come from a man aged 25 to 40 in good health. CDR3s include the opening cysteine and the closing phenylalanine or tryptophan. Each record gives: CDR3 length, V gene, D gene, J gene, clone size, CDR3 DNA, CDR3 protein. The D gene is left open where the match is weak. Size values are once, few and many counts, or a class for expanded clones, and some rows have none.

CDR3 length: 15
V gene: TRBV11-2
D gene: .
J gene: TRBJ2-7
clone size: once
CDR3 DNA: TGTGCCAGCAGCCCACGTGGAGCCGTTACCTACGAGCAGTACTTC
CDR3 protein: CASSPRGAVTYEQYF

CDR3 length: 12
V gene: TRBV28
D gene: .
J gene: TRBJ1-5
clone size: .
CDR3 DNA: TGTGCCACCTCGGTGGGGGATCAGCCCCAGCATTTT
CDR3 protein: CATSVGDQPQHF

CDR3 length: 11
V gene: TRBV20-1
D gene: .
J gene: TRBJ2-1
clone size: .
CDR3 DNA: TGCAGTGCTAGCAGATTAGAGGAGCAGTTCTTC
CDR3 protein: CSASRLEEQFF

CDR3 length: 20
V gene: TRBV18
D gene: TRBD1
J gene: TRBJ2-6
clone size: .
CDR3 DNA: TGTGCCAGCTCACTCGGGACAGCCTCGGTCTCTAGCTCTGGGGCCAACGTCCTGACTTTC
CDR3 protein: CASSLGTASVSSSGANVLTF

CDR3 length: 14
V gene: TRBV5-1
D gene: .
J gene: TRBJ2-7
clone size: .
CDR3 DNA: TGCGCCAGCAGCTCAAGGACATTATCCTACGAGCAGTACTTC
CDR3 protein: CASSSRTLSYEQYF

CDR3 length: 16
V gene: TRBV11-2
D gene: .
J gene: TRBJ2-7
clone size: .
CDR3 DNA: TGTGCCAGCAGCCAAAAATTCGGGAGACTAGTCAACGAGCAGTACTTC
CDR3 protein: CASSQKFGRLVNEQYF

CDR3 length: 17
V gene: TRBV10-3
D gene: .
J gene: TRBJ1-3
clone size: .
CDR3 DNA: TGTGCCATCAGTGAGAGGCGGGGAAGTACCTCTGGAAACACCATATATTTT
CDR3 protein: CAISERRGSTSGNTIYF

CDR3 length: 17
V gene: TRBV27
D gene: .
J gene: TRBJ2-7
clone size: .
CDR3 DNA: TGTGCCAGCAGTTTATCTTCTTTGTGGCGGACGGCGGACGAGCAGTACTTC
CDR3 protein: CASSLSSLWRTADEQYF

CDR3 length: 15
V gene: TRBV28
D gene: .
J gene: TRBJ2-2
clone size: once
CDR3 DNA: TGTGCCAGCAGTTGGGTGCAGGGAGGCACCGGGGAGCTGTTTTTT
CDR3 protein: CASSWVQGGTGELFF

CDR3 length: 11
V gene: TRBV28
D gene: .
J gene: TRBJ2-7
clone size: .
CDR3 DNA: TGTGCCAGCAGTTTAGCCCACGAGCAGTACTTC
CDR3 protein: CASSLAHEQYF

CDR3 length: 15
V gene: TRBV19
D gene: .
J gene: TRBJ1-5
clone size: .
CDR3 DNA: TGTGCCAGTAGTATATCGCCAGACAGGACTCAGCCCCAGCATTTT
CDR3 protein: CASSISPDRTQPQHF

CDR3 length: 14
V gene: TRBV6-4
D gene: .
J gene: TRBJ2-1
clone size: .
CDR3 DNA: TGTGCCAGCACCCTAAATGCGGGATACAATGAGCAGTTCTTC
CDR3 protein: CASTLNAGYNEQFF

CDR3 length: 14
V gene: TRBV5-5
D gene: TRBD1
J gene: TRBJ1-1
clone size: .
CDR3 DNA: TGTGCCAGCAGCACTCCGGGACAGTTGAAAACTGCTTTCTTT
CDR3 protein: CASSTPGQLKTAFF

CDR3 length: 13
V gene: TRBV30
D gene: TRBD1
J gene: TRBJ1-1
clone size: .
CDR3 DNA: TGTGCCTGGAGTGGACAGGGGAACACTGAAGCTTTCTTT
CDR3 protein: CAWSGQGNTEAFF

CDR3 length: 15
V gene: TRBV7-2
D gene: .
J gene: TRBJ1-4
clone size: .
CDR3 DNA: TGTGCCAGCAGCTCCTCCAGGGGAAGAAGTGAAAAACTGTTTTTT
CDR3 protein: CASSSSRGRSEKLFF

CDR3 length: 13
V gene: TRBV5-5
D gene: .
J gene: TRBJ1-5
clone size: .
CDR3 DNA: TGTGCCAGCAGCTTGCTTTATAATCAGCCCCAGCATTTT
CDR3 protein: CASSLLYNQPQHF

CDR3 length: 14
V gene: TRBV19
D gene: TRBD1
J gene: TRBJ1-1
clone size: .
CDR3 DNA: TGTGCCAGTAGAGAAACAGGGGAAAGCACTGAAGCTTTCTTT
CDR3 protein: CASRETGESTEAFF

CDR3 length: 12
V gene: TRBV27
D gene: .
J gene: TRBJ2-1
clone size: .
CDR3 DNA: TGTGCCAGCAGTTCACACTCAAGGGAGCAGTTCTTC
CDR3 protein: CASSSHSREQFF

CDR3 length: 16
V gene: TRBV4-3
D gene: TRBD1
J gene: TRBJ1-5
clone size: .
CDR3 DNA: TGCGCCAGCAGCCAAGGACAGGGTTTTCCTCATCAGCCCCAGCATTTT
CDR3 protein: CASSQGQGFPHQPQHF

CDR3 length: 14
V gene: TRBV7-9
D gene: TRBD1
J gene: TRBJ2-7
clone size: .
CDR3 DNA: TGTGCCAGCAGCTCACAGGGGCTTCCCTACGAGCAGTACTTC
CDR3 protein: CASSSQGLPYEQYF

CDR3 length: 15
V gene: TRBV5-1
D gene: .
J gene: TRBJ1-4
clone size: .
CDR3 DNA: TGCGCCAGCAGCTTGGTGCAGGGAACTAATGAAAAACTGTTTTTT
CDR3 protein: CASSLVQGTNEKLFF

CDR3 length: 15
V gene: TRBV5-8
D gene: .
J gene: TRBJ1-5
clone size: .
CDR3 DNA: TGTGCCAGCAGCTTGTCGGGGCGGGTCCGCCAGCCCCAGCATTTT
CDR3 protein: CASSLSGRVRQPQHF

CDR3 length: 15
V gene: TRBV16
D gene: TRBD1
J gene: TRBJ1-2
clone size: .
CDR3 DNA: TGTGCCAGCAGCCAAACCGGGACAGGGTCCGGTGGCTACACCTTC
CDR3 protein: CASSQTGTGSGGYTF

CDR3 length: 14
V gene: TRBV7-9
D gene: TRBD2
J gene: TRBJ2-7
clone size: .
CDR3 DNA: TGTGCCAGCAGCTTAGCGGGAGGGCCGAGGGAGCAGTACTTC
CDR3 protein: CASSLAGGPREQYF

CDR3 length: 14
V gene: TRBV6-1
D gene: .
J gene: TRBJ1-5
clone size: .
CDR3 DNA: TGTGCCAGCAGGGCAGGTTATAGCAATCAGCCCCAGCATTTT
CDR3 protein: CASRAGYSNQPQHF

CDR3 length: 18
V gene: TRBV6-9
D gene: TRBD2
J gene: TRBJ2-1
clone size: .
CDR3 DNA: TGTGCCAGCAGTTCAGATAGAGCGGGAGGGCCGGAGAGGGATGAGCAGTTCTTC
CDR3 protein: CASSSDRAGGPERDEQFF

CDR3 length: 15
V gene: TRBV11-2
D gene: TRBD1
J gene: TRBJ2-7
clone size: .
CDR3 DNA: TGTGCCAGCAGCATTTCCGGGACAGGAACCTACGAGCAGTACTTC
CDR3 protein: CASSISGTGTYEQYF

CDR3 length: 14
V gene: TRBV21-1
D gene: .
J gene: TRBJ2-3
clone size: .
CDR3 DNA: TGTGCCAGCAGCAACGAGTGGTCAGCCGATACGCAGTATTTT
CDR3 protein: CASSNEWSADTQYF

CDR3 length: 17
V gene: TRBV28
D gene: .
J gene: TRBJ1-5
clone size: once
CDR3 DNA: TGTGCCAGCAGTTTATTCCGAGTCCCGGGGGGCAATCAGCCCCAGCATTTT
CDR3 protein: CASSLFRVPGGNQPQHF

CDR3 length: 16
V gene: TRBV9
D gene: .
J gene: TRBJ2-3
clone size: .
CDR3 DNA: TGTGCCAGCAGCGTAGTAACGGGAGTTGGTACAGATACGCAGTATTTT
CDR3 protein: CASSVVTGVGTDTQYF

CDR3 length: 12
V gene: TRBV7-2
D gene: .
J gene: TRBJ1-2
clone size: .
CDR3 DNA: TGTGCCAGCAGCTTATCCGTCTATGGCTACACCTTC
CDR3 protein: CASSLSVYGYTF

CDR3 length: 14
V gene: TRBV5-1
D gene: .
J gene: TRBJ2-5
clone size: once
CDR3 DNA: TGCGCCAGCACCATCGGGGCGATGGAGGAGACCCAGTACTTC
CDR3 protein: CASTIGAMEETQYF

CDR3 length: 11
V gene: TRBV2
D gene: .
J gene: TRBJ2-1
clone size: .
CDR3 DNA: TGTGCCAGCAACTACTACAATGAGCAGTTCTTC
CDR3 protein: CASNYYNEQFF

CDR3 length: 14
V gene: TRBV2
D gene: .
J gene: TRBJ1-5
clone size: .
CDR3 DNA: TGTGCCAGCAGTGAAGAGGGTTACTTACAGCCCCAGCATTTT
CDR3 protein: CASSEEGYLQPQHF

CDR3 length: 12
V gene: TRBV10-2
D gene: .
J gene: TRBJ2-3
clone size: .
CDR3 DNA: TGCGCCAGCAGCTTGACCGAAGATACGCAGTATTTT
CDR3 protein: CASSLTEDTQYF

CDR3 length: 15
V gene: TRBV7-8
D gene: TRBD2
J gene: TRBJ2-3
clone size: .
CDR3 DNA: TGTGCCAGCAGCTTAGGAGCGGGACTCACAGATACGCAGTATTTT
CDR3 protein: CASSLGAGLTDTQYF

CDR3 length: 16
V gene: TRBV18
D gene: TRBD1
J gene: TRBJ2-6
clone size: .
CDR3 DNA: TGTGCCAGCTCACCGACAGGGGGTAGGGGGGCCAACGTCCTGACTTTC
CDR3 protein: CASSPTGGRGANVLTF

CDR3 length: 13
V gene: TRBV5-1
D gene: .
J gene: TRBJ2-7
clone size: .
CDR3 DNA: TGCGCCAGCAGCTTGGATCGCTCCTACGAGCAGTACTTC
CDR3 protein: CASSLDRSYEQYF

CDR3 length: 15
V gene: TRBV5-4
D gene: TRBD2
J gene: TRBJ2-1
clone size: .
CDR3 DNA: TGTGCCAGCAGCAGCGCGGGACTAGCTACTAATGAGCAGTTCTTC
CDR3 protein: CASSSAGLATNEQFF

CDR3 length: 17
V gene: TRBV5-1
D gene: TRBD1
J gene: TRBJ2-2
clone size: .
CDR3 DNA: TGCGCCAGCAGCTTGGCAAGACAGGGGGTCAACACCGGGGAGCTGTTTTTT
CDR3 protein: CASSLARQGVNTGELFF

CDR3 length: 14
V gene: TRBV27
D gene: .
J gene: TRBJ2-3
clone size: once
CDR3 DNA: TGTGCCAGCAGTTTAAAGTCCGGGACGGGGGGCCGGTATTTT
CDR3 protein: CASSLKSGTGGRYF

CDR3 length: 15
V gene: TRBV6-5
D gene: .
J gene: TRBJ1-1
clone size: .
CDR3 DNA: TGTGCCAGCAGCCCCGGGACACTGCCGCACACTGAAGCTTTCTTT
CDR3 protein: CASSPGTLPHTEAFF

CDR3 length: 14
V gene: TRBV11-2
D gene: .
J gene: TRBJ2-2
clone size: .
CDR3 DNA: TGTGCCAGCAGTCAGGCCAGAAACACCGGGGAGCTGTTTTTT
CDR3 protein: CASSQARNTGELFF

CDR3 length: 14
V gene: TRBV5-4
D gene: .
J gene: TRBJ1-1
clone size: .
CDR3 DNA: TGTGCCAGCAGCGAACAGGGTAGGAACACTGAAGCTTTCTTT
CDR3 protein: CASSEQGRNTEAFF

CDR3 length: 15
V gene: TRBV27
D gene: .
J gene: TRBJ2-7
clone size: .
CDR3 DNA: TGTGCCAGCAGCCCTTATGACAGCGACTCCTACGAGCAGTACTTC
CDR3 protein: CASSPYDSDSYEQYF

CDR3 length: 13
V gene: TRBV7-6
D gene: .
J gene: TRBJ1-5
clone size: .
CDR3 DNA: TGTGCCAGCAGCTGGAGCCAGGGACAGCCCCAGCATTTT
CDR3 protein: CASSWSQGQPQHF

CDR3 length: 20
V gene: TRBV28
D gene: TRBD1
J gene: TRBJ2-1
clone size: .
CDR3 DNA: TGTGCCAGCAGACGCCCGGGACAGGGTCGGTCTTGGAGCTCCTACAATGAGCAGTTCTTC
CDR3 protein: CASRRPGQGRSWSSYNEQFF

CDR3 length: 15
V gene: TRBV2
D gene: .
J gene: TRBJ2-3
clone size: .
CDR3 DNA: TGTGCCAGCAGTGAGCACACCTTTCTCACAGATACGCAGTATTTT
CDR3 protein: CASSEHTFLTDTQYF